The rows below give T cell receptor beta chains drawn from one sample of a study of T cell changes during pregnancy in multiple sclerosis. TCRdb keeps only in-frame clones here, not all; method: immunoSEQ multiplex PCR. The table lists 75,000 to 95,000 clones, more than 80% of them singletons. Sequencing used peripheral blood, obtained in the first trimester of pregnancy. All receptors derive from a female donor in good health, enrolled as a control in a pregnancy study. The CDR3 runs from the conserved cysteine through the conserved F or W. A D gene is named only where the DNA matches it firmly. Where a row states a size, it is once, few, many or the class of an expanded clone; other rows omit it.

clone size	V gene	J gene	D gene	CDR3 protein	CDR3 DNA
-	TRBV6-5	TRBJ1-4	-	CASSYGGFTNEKLFF	TGTGCCAGCAGTTACGGCGGGTTTACGAATGAAAAACTGTTTTTT
-	TRBV5-1	TRBJ1-4	-	CASSLQGGTNEKLFF	TGCGCCAGCAGCTTGCAAGGGGGAACTAATGAAAAACTGTTTTTT
once	TRBV5-4	TRBJ1-1	-	CASSLRAENEAFF	TGTGCCAGCAGCTTGAGAGCGGAAAATGAAGCTTTCTTT
-	TRBV30	TRBJ2-4	-	CAWSETGSDIQYF	TGTGCCTGGAGTGAAACAGGGAGTGACATTCAGTACTTC
-	TRBV27	TRBJ1-6	TRBD1	CASRARSGGIGSPLHF	TGTGCCAGCAGAGCCAGATCAGGGGGTATCGGTTCACCCCTCCACTTT
-	TRBV6-6	TRBJ2-7	-	CASSYDTNYEQYF	TGTGCCAGCAGTTATGACACCAACTACGAGCAGTACTTC
-	TRBV5-6	TRBJ2-6	-	CASTFRTVVSGANVLTF	TGTGCCAGCACCTTTAGGACAGTCGTTTCTGGGGCCAACGTCCTGACTTTC
-	TRBV19	TRBJ1-5	-	CASSIRGYQPQHF	TGTGCCAGTAGTATAAGGGGGTATCAGCCCCAGCATTTT
-	TRBV7-8	TRBJ1-4	-	CASSRAGRGEKLFF	TGTGCCAGCAGCAGAGCCGGCCGCGGGGAAAAACTGTTTTTT
once	TRBV19	TRBJ1-5	-	CASSKFHRGNQPQHF	TGTGCCAGTAGTAAATTTCACAGGGGCAATCAGCCCCAGCATTTT
-	TRBV5-6	TRBJ2-7	-	CASSFTGEQYF	TGTGCCAGCAGCTTTACCGGGGAGCAGTACTTC
-	TRBV5-1	TRBJ1-2	TRBD1	CASSLAGGQGAYGYTF	TGCGCCAGCAGCTTGGCGGGGGGACAGGGGGCTTATGGCTACACCTTC
once	TRBV5-1	TRBJ2-3	TRBD2	CASSFMGGLGTDTQYF	TGCGCCAGCAGCTTTATGGGAGGGCTGGGCACAGATACGCAGTATTTT
once	TRBV15	TRBJ2-3	TRBD1	CATSRDPGTGASTDTQYF	TGTGCCACCAGCAGAGATCCCGGGACAGGAGCTAGCACAGATACGCAGTATTTT
few	TRBV2	TRBJ1-4	TRBD1	CASRTGVEKLFF	TGTGCCAGCCGGACAGGGGTTGAAAAACTGTTTTTT
once	TRBV28	TRBJ1-1	-	CASSPPEGVNTEAFF	TGTGCCAGCAGTCCCCCCGAGGGGGTGAACACTGAAGCTTTCTTT
few	TRBV18	TRBJ1-1	TRBD1	CASSSTTGVNTEAFF	TGTGCCAGCTCATCTACGACAGGGGTGAACACTGAAGCTTTCTTT
-	TRBV5-6	TRBJ2-4	TRBD1	CASPDRGEPLVKNIQYF	TGTGCCAGCCCGGACAGGGGTGAACCTTTGGTCAAAAACATTCAGTACTTC
few	TRBV7-9	TRBJ2-7	-	CASSPRQGPSYEQYF	TGTGCCAGCAGCCCGAGGCAGGGGCCCTCATACGAGCAGTACTTC
-	TRBV6-5	TRBJ1-4	TRBD1	CASSYGGTAEKLFF	TGTGCCAGCAGTTACGGAGGGACAGCTGAAAAACTGTTTTTT
-	TRBV28	TRBJ2-5	-	CASSSPGAGFQETQYF	TGTGCCAGCAGTTCCCCCGGCGCGGGGTTCCAAGAGACCCAGTACTTC
-	TRBV2	TRBJ2-7	TRBD2	CASSRLAGGQEQYF	TGTGCCAGCAGCAGACTAGCGGGAGGGCAAGAGCAGTACTTC
-	TRBV6-1	TRBJ2-7	-	CASSPDSHEQYF	TGTGCCAGCAGCCCAGACTCCCACGAGCAGTACTTC
-	TRBV19	TRBJ2-7	TRBD1	CASSPGQGTYEQYF	TGTGCCAGTAGTCCGGGACAGGGGACCTACGAGCAGTACTTC
-	TRBV10-3	TRBJ2-1	TRBD2	CAISERGLAGGGHEQFF	TGTGCCATCAGTGAGAGGGGACTAGCGGGGGGTGGCCATGAGCAGTTCTTC
-	TRBV14	TRBJ2-7	-	CASSQPGTAHEQYF	TGTGCCAGCAGCCAGCCGGGGACTGCTCACGAGCAGTACTTC
-	TRBV28	TRBJ2-2	TRBD1	CASSSGGGDTGELFF	TGTGCCAGCAGTTCAGGGGGCGGGGACACCGGGGAGCTGTTTTTT
-	TRBV9	TRBJ2-1	-	CASSLRNEQFF	TGTGCCAGCAGCCTTCGCAATGAGCAGTTCTTC
-	TRBV6-6	TRBJ2-7	TRBD1	CASRKPDRGHEQYF	TGTGCCAGCAGAAAACCAGACAGGGGACACGAGCAGTACTTC
-	TRBV29-1	TRBJ2-1	TRBD2	CSVGSSGIDEQFF	TGCAGCGTTGGGTCGAGCGGGATCGATGAGCAGTTCTTC
few	TRBV30	TRBJ1-1	TRBD1	CAWSAGTGNTEAFF	TGTGCCTGGAGTGCCGGGACAGGGAACACTGAAGCTTTCTTT
-	TRBV4-3	TRBJ1-2	TRBD1	CASSQLGTGYGYTF	TGCGCCAGCAGCCAACTCGGGACAGGCTATGGCTACACCTTC
-	TRBV5-1	TRBJ1-1	-	CASSLNREETEAFF	TGCGCCAGCAGCTTAAACAGGGAAGAAACTGAAGCTTTCTTT
-	TRBV7-2	TRBJ1-5	-	CASSPPSGQPQHF	TGTGCCAGCAGCCCTCCCTCTGGCCAGCCCCAGCATTTT
-	TRBV27	TRBJ2-7	TRBD1	CASSPLDRGRAHEQYF	TGTGCCAGCAGTCCGCTGGACAGGGGGCGCGCCCACGAGCAGTACTTC
once	TRBV4-2	TRBJ2-1	-	CASSWGGEQFF	TGTGCCAGCAGCTGGGGAGGTGAGCAGTTCTTC